The next 26 T cell receptor beta chains were all read from a single sample in a study of shared clonotypes between healthy human individuals. Using immunoSEQ multiplex PCR, the repertoire was profiled, and TCRdb retains in-frame clones only, with some absent. The repertoire has some 2,500,000 clones, 92% of them found once; the top ten carry 0.37%. Material for sequencing was naive CD4+ T cells from PBMCs. Subset described: CD45RA+ positively selected. The receptors shown here come from a young man in good health. Some clones in this sample may be carry-over from other donors' samples.

This chain connects TRBV9 to TRBJ2-2, with TRBD1 matching 8 bases. CDR3 length: 16 residues. The ends lost 5 bases at V and 5 bases at J; junction bases unmatched: 11. Per the germline V gene, CDR1 is SGDLS and CDR2 is YYNGEE. CDR3 residues: CASREGERTGTGELFF. In DNA, the CDR3 is TGTGCCAGCAGGGAGGGGGAGCGGACAGGGACCGGGGAGCTGTTTTTT.

This sequence joins TRBV6-6 and TRBJ1-1; the D is unclear. Germline V gene sequence: CDR1 MNHNY, CDR2 SVGAGI (reference sequence). CDR3 length equals 16 residues. V lost 2 bases and J 0 bases, leaving 13 bases between the germline ends. The chain's CDR3 is CASSYRTVGMNTEAFF. As DNA, the CDR3 is TGTGCCAGCAGTTACCGTACCGTTGGCATGAACACTGAAGCTTTCTTT.

CDR3 sequence reads: CASSLGDRGITDTQYF. CDR3 coding DNA: TGTGCCAGCAGCTTGGGGGACAGAGGGATAACAGATACGCAGTATTTT. This chain uses TRBV11-2 with TRBJ2-3, with TRBD1 matching 7 bases. CDR1 and CDR2 (germline): SGHAT, FQNNGV. The V gene end was trimmed by 3 bases and the J gene end by 3 bases; junction bases not matched to a gene: 9. This CDR3 spans 16 amino acids.

The gene calls are TRBV2 and TRBJ2-1; D is perhaps TRBD2 (5 bases). V was trimmed by 5 bases and J by 0 bases, leaving 14 bases between them. Germline loops: CDR1 SNHLY, CDR2 FYNNEI. CDR3 length: 16 amino acids. The CDR3 here is CASSRRGGSSYNEQFF. The CDR3 DNA is TGTGCCAGCAGTCGTCGGGGTGGGAGCTCCTACAATGAGCAGTTCTTC. Complete variable domain (other parts from reference TRBV2 and TRBJ2-1): EPEVTQTPSHQVTQMGQEVILRCVPISNHLYFYWYRQILGQKVEFLVSFYNNEISEKSEIFDDQFSVERPDGSNFTLKIRSTKLEDSAMYFCASSRRGGSSYNEQFFGPGTRLTVL.

Comment on this clone: Other DNA sequences in this sample translate to the same CDR3. The genes are TRBV12-5 and TRBJ1-1; 8 bases align to TRBD1. The CDR3 sequence is 13 residues long. CDR1 is LGHNT and CDR2 is FRNRAP in the germline V gene. After removal of 5 bases from V and 7 bases from J, the junction contained 6 bases not matched to a gene. In nucleotides, the CDR3 is TGTGCTAGTGGTAGGACAGGGACCGTTGAAGCTTTCTTT. Translation gives CASGRTGTVEAFF. The full variable domain, in which reference TRBV12-5 and TRBJ1-1 provide the parts outside the CDR3, is DARVTQTPRHKVTEMGQEVTMRCQPILGHNTVFWYRQTMMQGLELLAYFRNRAPLDDSGMPKDRFSAEMPDATLATLKIQPSEPRDSAVYFCASGRTGTVEAFFGQGTRLTVV.

The chain employs TRBV14 and TRBJ2-3; D may be TRBD1 (5 bases). Trimming cost V 4 bases and J 7 bases, with 18 bases left between them. Germline V gives CDR1 SGHDN, CDR2 FVKESK. The CDR3 runs to 15 residues. The CDR3 nucleotides read TGTGCCAGCAGCCCCGCTCCCAGGGTTGCAAATACGCAGTATTTT. Its translation: CASSPAPRVANTQYF. The whole variable domain, filled in from reference TRBV14 and TRBJ2-3, reads EAGVTQFPSHSVIEKGQTVTLRCDPISGHDNLYWYRRVMGKEIKFLLHFVKESKQDESGMPNNRFLAERTGGTYSTLKVQPAELEDSGVYFCASSPAPRVANTQYFGPGTRLTVL.

Worth noting for this clone: This sample includes further DNA sequences coding for the same CDR3. The chain is built from TRBV5-1 and TRBJ1-2; D uncertain. Germline-derived CDR1 and CDR2 are SGHRS and YFSETQ. CDR3 length equals 11 residues. Trimming removed 5 bases from V and 4 bases from J, with 6 bases in between. DNA for the CDR3: TGCGCCAGCAGTGGGTCCTATGGCTACACCTTC. This sequence encodes CASSGSYGYTF.

The chain combines TRBV7-9 with TRBJ1-1; the match to TRBD1 covers 7 bases. CDR1 is SEHNR and CDR2 is FQNEAQ in the germline V gene (reference sequence). This CDR3 has 13 residues. V lost 6 bases to trimming and J lost 2 bases; unmatched junction nucleotides: 3. CDR3 amino acids: CASSWDSNTEAFF. In DNA, the CDR3 is TGTGCCAGCAGTTGGGACAGCAACACTGAAGCTTTCTTT. Full variable domain (rest looked up from reference TRBV7-9 and TRBJ1-1): DTGVSQNPRHKITKRGQNVTFRCDPISEHNRLYWYRQTLGQGPEFLTYFQNEAQLEKSRLLSDRFSAERPKGSFSTLEIQRTEQGDSAMYLCASSWDSNTEAFFGQGTRLTVV.

The rearrangement uses TRBV6-6 and TRBJ2-5; D is possibly TRBD1 (6 bases). CDR1 MNHNY and CDR2 SVGAGI come from the germline V gene (reference sequence). V lost 2 bases and J 2 bases, leaving 15 bases between the germline ends. This CDR3 comprises 16 residues. In nucleotides, the CDR3 is TGTGCCAGCAGTTACCATCGAACAGGGAAACAAGAGACCCAGTACTTC. It encodes CASSYHRTGKQETQYF.

The J gene is TRBJ2-2, the V gene TRBV5-4, with 13 bases fitting TRBD2. The CDR3 spans 16 residues. Germline loops: CDR1 SGHNT, CDR2 YYREEE (reference sequence). V shed 4 bases, J shed 4 bases, and the junction held 4 bases outside the gene matches. In DNA form, the CDR3 reads TGTGCCAGCAGCCCAGGGACTAGCGGGACCACCGGGGAGCTGTTTTTT. It encodes CASSPGTSGTTGELFF.

The rearrangement links TRBV27 to TRBJ1-6; TRBD1 is a possible D gene (5 bases). Germline CDR1 is MNHEY and CDR2 is SMNVEV (reference sequence). Trimming left V 6 bases short and J 2 bases short, with 11 bases between. The length of the CDR3 is 15 residues. The CDR3 sequence is CASRPQGTYNSPLHF. CDR3 sequence (DNA): TGTGCCAGCAGGCCGCAGGGAACCTATAATTCACCCCTCCACTTT.

This clone was counted a few times. The V gene is TRBV2, the J gene TRBJ1-1, with D perhaps matching TRBD1 (6 bases). CDR1 is SNHLY, CDR2 FYNNEI, per germline. The CDR3 contains 11 residues. The V and J ends lost 10 bases and 11 bases respectively, with 17 bases between them. CDR3 sequence reads: CANSQDRKAFF. The CDR3 nucleotides are TGTGCCAATTCCCAAGACAGGAAGGCTTTCTTT.

The V call is TRBV11-1, the J call TRBJ2-7; 10 nucleotides agree with TRBD2. Trimming cost V 5 bases and J 2 bases; bases outside gene matches: 15. This CDR3 is built from 18 residues. CDR1 SGHAT and CDR2 FQDESV come from the germline V gene (reference sequence). The CDR3 region has the DNA TGTGCCAGCAGCCCTGGACGGAGGGGCAGCGGGAGGGCCTACGAGCAGTACTTC. It translates to CASSPGRRGSGRAYEQYF.

With respect to this clone: The same CDR3 can be traced to other DNA sequences in this sample. The chain carries TRBV9 and TRBJ2-1; TRBD2 might be the D (5 bases). Germline lookup yields CDR1 SGDLS and CDR2 YYNGEE. Trimming removed 7 bases at V and 0 bases at J, with 14 bases between. The CDR3 sequence is 15 residues long. The CDR3 coding sequence is TGTGCCAGCTCCGTAACGGGGAACTCCTACAATGAGCAGTTCTTC. Protein product: CASSVTGNSYNEQFF.

V usage is TRBV15 and J usage is TRBJ1-5, with D possibly TRBD1 on 6 matching bases. The ends were cut back, 2 bases at V and 5 bases at J, with 10 bases in the middle. Germline CDR1 reads LNHNV; CDR2 reads YYDKDF (reference sequence). This CDR3 is built from 14 residues. CDR3 coding DNA: TGTGCCACCAGCAGAAGGGGGGGGTATCAGCCCCAGCATTTT. Residues: CATSRRGGYQPQHF. Variable domain in full (rest from reference TRBV15 and TRBJ1-5): DAMVIQNPRYQVTQFGKPVTLSCSQTLNHNVMYWYQQKSSQAPKLLFHYYDKDFNNEADTPDNFQSRRPNTSFCFLDIRSPGLGDTAMYLCATSRRGGYQPQHFGDGTRLSIL.

The chain employs TRBV5-5 and TRBJ2-5, with D perhaps TRBD1 (6 bases). The CDR3 contains 14 residues. Germline CDR1 SGHKS, CDR2 YYEKEE (reference sequence). Trimming removed 0 bases at V and 5 bases at J, with 11 bases between. Written as DNA, the CDR3 is TGTGCCAGCAGCTTGGGGCAGGGGATCGAGACCCAGTACTTC. Translation: CASSLGQGIETQYF. The variable domain in full, completed from reference TRBV5-5 and TRBJ2-5, reads DAGVTQSPTHLIKTRGQQVTLRCSPISGHKSVSWYQQVLGQGPQFIFQYYEKEERGRGNFPDRFSARQFPNYSSELNVNALLLGDSALYLCASSLGQGIETQYFGPGTRLLVL.

The rearrangement uses TRBV27 and TRBJ1-1, with 7 bases lining up with TRBD1. Germline V gene lookup returns CDR1 MNHEY and CDR2 SMNVEV (reference sequence). The CDR3 totals 13 residues. Trimming at V came to 6 bases and at J to 8 bases, leaving 9 bases not matched to a gene. CDR3 amino acids: CASRPTTGSEAFF. CDR3 coding DNA: TGTGCCAGCAGGCCGACGACAGGGTCAGAAGCTTTCTTT.

The chain carries TRBV21-1 and TRBJ2-3; TRBD1, the D gene given by the table, was not confirmed from the DNA. TRBV21-1 is a pseudogene. CDR3 length: 12 residues. CDR3 in amino acids: CASSSDTDTQYF. CDR3 sequence (DNA): TGTGCCAGCAGCTCAGACACAGATACGCAGTATTTT.

The chain employs TRBV27 and TRBJ2-7; a possible D gene is TRBD2 (5 bases). The CDR3 totals 14 residues. CDR1 and CDR2 (germline): MNHEY, SMNVEV (reference sequence). V lost 8 bases and J 11 bases, leaving 25 bases between the germline ends. CDR3 bases: TGTGCCAGCTCCCTCCAACCACATGGAGGTGAGGAGTACTTC. The encoded protein is CASSLQPHGGEEYF.

CDR3 loop: CASSGQPGQGADTQYF. DNA of the CDR3: TGCGCCAGCAGCGGTCAGCCGGGACAGGGGGCAGATACGCAGTATTTT. The V call is TRBV5-1, the J call TRBJ2-3; the match to TRBD1 covers 11 bases. CDR1 and CDR2 from the germline V gene are SGHRS and YFSETQ. The CDR3 consists of 16 residues. The V and J ends lost 4 bases and 4 bases, in that order; junction bases with no gene match: 8.

The chain couples TRBV18 to TRBJ2-5, with D possibly matching TRBD2 (5 bases). Germline CDR1 reads KGHSH; CDR2 reads LQKENI. V lost 3 bases, J lost 5 bases, and 10 bases lay in between. This CDR3 is 13 amino acids long. The CDR3 nucleotides are TGTGCCAGCTCACCGACTACTGGGGAGACCCAGTACTTC. Protein sequence: CASSPTTGETQYF. Together with reference TRBV18 and TRBJ2-5, the CDR3 gives the full variable domain: NAGVMQNPRHLVRRRGQEARLRCSPMKGHSHVYWYRQLPEEGLKFMVYLQKENIIDESGMPKERFSAEFPKEGPSILRIQQVVRGDSAAYFCASSPTTGETQYFGPGTRLLVL.

The rearrangement links TRBV19 to TRBJ2-2, with TRBD1 identical over 8 bases. With 6 bases clipped from V and 6 bases from J, the junction kept 12 bases outside the gene matches. The CDR3 sequence is 16 residues long. CDR1 is LNHDA, CDR2 SQIVND, per germline (reference sequence). CDR3 residues: CASSRQGQGGPGELFF. The CDR3 bases are TGTGCCAGTAGCAGACAAGGACAGGGAGGTCCCGGGGAGCTGTTTTTT.

This sequence joins TRBV9 and TRBJ2-5; D may correspond to TRBD1 or TRBD2 (5 bases each). Trimming cost V 2 bases and J 5 bases, with 22 bases left between them. This CDR3 contains 17 residues. CDR1 SGDLS and CDR2 YYNGEE come from the germline V gene. The chain's CDR3 is CASSVSPAGTNDETQYF. The CDR3 DNA sequence: TGTGCCAGCAGCGTTTCCCCCGCCGGGACCAATGACGAGACCCAGTACTTC.

V usage is TRBV10-3 and J usage is TRBJ2-1; D unclear. The CDR3 runs to 11 residues. The V end was cut by 11 bases, the J end by 0 bases, with 5 bases between. From germline, CDR1 is ENHRY and CDR2 SYGVKD. The CDR3 reads CAVRSYNEQFF. Written as DNA, the CDR3 is TGTGCCGTGCGCTCCTACAATGAGCAGTTCTTC.

V is TRBV7-2 and J is TRBJ2-2, with 9 bases matching TRBD2. Trimming cost V 1 base and J 1 base; bases outside gene matches: 4. CDR1 is SGHTA and CDR2 is FQGNSA in the germline V gene. The CDR3 has 17 amino acids. This CDR3 reads CASSLGASGVNTGELFF. The CDR3 DNA reads as TGTGCCAGCAGCTTAGGGGCTAGCGGGGTGAACACCGGGGAGCTGTTTTTT.

The chain links TRBV5-6 to TRBJ2-7; no reliable D call. Trimming shortened V by 2 bases and J by 3 bases, and 12 bases separated the two germline ends. CDR3 size: 14 residues. CDR1 SGHDT and CDR2 YYEEEE come from the germline V gene. The CDR3 nucleotides are TGTGCCAGCAGCTTTGGGTTTGGGGACTACGAGCAGTACTTC. It yields the protein CASSFGFGDYEQYF.